The 2 T cell receptor beta chains below were found in one sample sequenced in a study of Ad26.COV2.S vaccination and SARS-CoV-2 variants. Noted treatment: 19 received Ad26.COV2.S at low or high dose, single or two shots; several received placebo; per-sample allocation not given. Vaccine and placebo recipients were sampled on day 63 after the first injection. Produced via immunoSEQ multiplex PCR; TCRdb's table is partial and in-frame only. The table lists nearly 400,000 clones, 89% of them singletons, with under 2% in the top ten. This sample comprised peripheral blood, obtained in a trial of Ad26.COV2.S vaccine versus placebo. These receptors originate from a person aged 18-65 years who received the Ad26.COV2.S COVID-19 vaccine or a placebo.

The chain has TRBV30 and TRBJ1-4; D is perhaps TRBD1 (6 bases). The germline gives CDR1 GTSNPN, CDR2 SVGIG (reference sequence). V lost 2 bases and J lost 8, with 12 bases in between. The CDR3 runs 13 residues. CDR3 in DNA: TGTGCCTGGAGTACAGGGTTGGGGGAAAAACTGTTTTTT. It is translated as CAWSTGLGEKLFF. Using reference TRBV30 and TRBJ1-4 for the parts outside the CDR3, the full variable domain is SQTIHQWPATLVQPVGSPLSLECTVEGTSNPNLYWYRQAAGRGLQLLFYSVGIGQISSEVPQNLSASRPQDRQFILSSKKLLLSDSGFYLCAWSTGLGEKLFFGSGTQLSVL.

This clone was observed once. The chain carries TRBV28 and TRBJ1-2; 9 bases align to TRBD1. There are 14 residues in the CDR3. V lost 3 bases to trimming and J lost 7 bases; unmatched junction nucleotides: 6. Germline CDR1 and CDR2: MDHEN and SYDVKM. CDR3 residues: CASSFRGQGGGYTF. The CDR3 bases are TGTGCCAGCAGTTTTAGGGGACAGGGAGGTGGCTACACCTTC.